The rows below give T cell receptor beta chains drawn from one sample of a study of PD-1 blockade in classical Hodgkin lymphoma. TCRdb's table, derived via immunoSEQ multiplex PCR, lists solely in-frame clones and lacks some. This sample has nearly 100,000 clones, with 80% to 85% found just once. The sample in question was peripheral blood mononuclear cells (PBMCs), obtained at baseline. These receptors all stem from a human donor with classical Hodgkin lymphoma. CDR3s include the opening cysteine and the closing phenylalanine or tryptophan. The order of the fields is clone size, V gene, J gene, D gene, CDR3 protein, CDR3 DNA. D genes are given only for firm matches. Part of the rows lack a size; the others show once, few, many or a class for expanded clones.

>once|TRBV5-1|TRBJ1-4|.
CASSFKMGNRQIEKLFF
TGCGCCAGCAGCTTCAAAATGGGGAACCGGCAGATTGAAAAACTGTTTTTT
>few|TRBV10-3|TRBJ2-7|.
CAISAPGGTREQYF
TGTGCCATCAGTGCTCCCGGGGGGACACGCGAGCAGTACTTC
>.|TRBV6-1|TRBJ2-7|TRBD2
CASSALAGDSYEQYF
TGTGCCAGCAGTGCACTAGCGGGAGACTCCTACGAGCAGTACTTC
>.|TRBV4-1|TRBJ2-3|TRBD2
CASSRAGGAGGPTDTQYF
TGCGCCAGCAGCCGGGCGGGGGGGGCGGGAGGTCCGACAGATACGCAGTATTTT
>.|TRBV5-1|TRBJ2-5|TRBD1
CASSFPGQQETQYF
TGCGCCAGCAGCTTTCCGGGACAGCAAGAGACCCAGTACTTC
>.|TRBV7-2|TRBJ2-1|TRBD2
CASSLDGGAAYNEQFF
TGTGCCAGCAGCCTAGACGGGGGGGCGGCCTACAATGAGCAGTTCTTC
>.|TRBV7-9|TRBJ2-3|.
CASSRTVSTDTQYF
TGTGCCAGCAGCCGTACGGTTAGCACAGATACGCAGTATTTT
>.|TRBV5-8|TRBJ1-1|.
CASSLSWGRPTEAFF
TGTGCCAGCAGCCTGAGCTGGGGGCGACCCACTGAAGCTTTCTTT
>.|TRBV28|TRBJ1-1|.
CASTSPGVNTEAFF
TGTGCCAGCACTTCCCCAGGAGTGAACACTGAAGCTTTCTTT
>.|TRBV11-3|TRBJ1-2|.
CASSPTGGRDGYTF
TGTGCCAGCAGCCCGACGGGGGGGCGGGATGGCTACACCTTC
>.|TRBV19|TRBJ2-1|.
CASSMGRRQYNEQFF
TGTGCCAGTAGTATGGGGCGGCGGCAGTACAATGAGCAGTTCTTC
>few|TRBV6-1|TRBJ2-7|TRBD1
CASNLQGALNGRQYF
TGTGCCAGCAATCTACAGGGGGCGTTGAATGGGAGGCAGTACTTC
>.|TRBV5-1|TRBJ1-1|TRBD1
CASSPRQGGLNTEAFF
TGCGCCAGCAGCCCCCGACAGGGAGGGTTGAACACTGAAGCTTTCTTT
>.|TRBV27|TRBJ2-3|.
CASSSLGAGSPTQYF
TGTGCCAGCAGTTCCCTAGGGGCGGGGAGCCCTACGCAGTATTTT
>.|TRBV7-2|TRBJ2-5|TRBD2
CASSIGTNQETQYF
TGTGCCAGCAGCATAGGGACTAACCAAGAGACCCAGTACTTC
>.|TRBV7-9|TRBJ1-5|.
CASSPGTKARPQHF
TGTGCCAGCAGCCCCGGGACAAAGGCTCGGCCCCAGCATTTT
>.|TRBV28|TRBJ1-5|TRBD1
CASSLSTGVAQPQHF
TGTGCCAGCAGTTTATCGACAGGGGTTGCTCAGCCCCAGCATTTT
>once|TRBV27|TRBJ2-2|TRBD2
CASSLRASGRVNTGELFF
TGTGCCAGCAGTTTAAGGGCTAGCGGGAGGGTGAACACCGGGGAGCTGTTTTTT
>.|TRBV11-2|TRBJ2-5|.
CASSPTEGTQYF
TGTGCCAGCAGCCCTACAGAAGGGACCCAGTACTTC
>.|TRBV10-3|TRBJ2-1|TRBD2
CATKAGGPNNEQFF
TGTGCCACCAAAGCGGGAGGGCCTAACAATGAGCAGTTCTTC
>.|TRBV5-1|TRBJ2-2|TRBD1
CASSWIRTGANTGELFF
TGCGCCAGCAGCTGGATTCGGACAGGCGCGAACACCGGGGAGCTGTTTTTT
>.|TRBV13|TRBJ1-4|TRBD1
CASSPGQGGSTNEKLFF
TGTGCCAGCAGCCCGGGACAGGGAGGATCAACTAATGAAAAACTGTTTTTT
>.|TRBV29-1|TRBJ2-3|TRBD1
CSVEARDRGTDTQYF
TGCAGCGTTGAAGCGAGAGACAGGGGTACAGATACGCAGTATTTT
>.|TRBV5-1|TRBJ2-5|TRBD1
CASSPRQGAGETQYF
TGCGCCAGCAGCCCGAGACAGGGGGCTGGGGAGACCCAGTACTTC
>once|TRBV10-2|TRBJ2-7|TRBD1
CASSPPGQPYEQYF
TGCGCCAGCAGTCCTCCGGGACAGCCCTACGAGCAGTACTTC
>.|TRBV27|TRBJ2-1|.
CASSLLFDGVGEQFF
TGTGCCAGCAGTTTATTGTTTGACGGGGTCGGTGAGCAGTTCTTC
>few|TRBV15|TRBJ2-5|.
CATSRDPGSWETQYF
TGTGCCACCAGCAGAGACCCCGGGAGTTGGGAGACCCAGTACTTC
>.|TRBV10-3|TRBJ2-7|.
CATLQTPGEQYF
TGTGCCACCCTCCAAACCCCCGGCGAGCAGTACTTC
>.|TRBV5-1|TRBJ2-1|TRBD2
CASSSGLAQPNEQFF
TGCGCCAGCAGCTCGGGACTAGCGCAACCCAATGAGCAGTTCTTC
>.|TRBV27|TRBJ2-1|.
CASSSNYLNEQFF
TGTGCCAGCAGTTCCAACTATCTCAATGAGCAGTTCTTC
>.|TRBV6-6|TRBJ2-4|.
CASSTPGQRDIQYF
TGTGCCAGCAGTACGCCGGGACAGCGGGACATTCAGTACTTC
>.|TRBV4-1|TRBJ2-2|.
CASSQLGLHTGELFF
TGCGCCAGCAGCCAACTGGGGCTTCACACTGGGGAGCTGTTTTTT
>.|TRBV5-1|TRBJ2-7|TRBD1
CATSVGTGQTHGEQYF
TGCGCCACCTCCGTTGGGACAGGTCAAACTCATGGAGAGCAGTACTTC
>.|TRBV6-6|TRBJ2-7|.
CASSSPTLSSYEQYF
TGTGCCAGCAGTTCCCCGACTCTAAGCTCCTACGAGCAGTACTTC
>.|TRBV7-3|TRBJ1-1|.
CASSLVQGRSTEAFF
TGTGCCAGCAGCTTGGTCCAGGGAAGGTCCACTGAAGCTTTCTTT
>.|TRBV5-4|TRBJ2-1|.
CASSFIDSYNEQFF
TGTGCCAGCAGCTTTATAGACTCCTACAATGAGCAGTTCTTC
>.|TRBV9|TRBJ1-2|.
CASSVGREVDYGYTF
TGTGCCAGCAGCGTAGGGAGGGAGGTCGACTATGGCTACACCTTC
>.|TRBV14|TRBJ1-4|.
CASSRAANEKLFF
TGTGCCAGCAGCCGGGCTGCTAATGAAAAACTGTTTTTT
>.|TRBV14|TRBJ1-5|.
CASSQESLGGRSFKQPQHF
TGTGCCAGCAGCCAAGAGAGCCTCGGGGGCAGGAGTTTCAAACAGCCCCAGCATTTT
>.|TRBV5-6|TRBJ2-1|TRBD1
CASSSPGTGALNEQFF
TGTGCCAGCAGCTCTCCGGGGACAGGGGCTTTAAATGAGCAGTTCTTC
>.|TRBV9|TRBJ2-3|TRBD2
CASTFGAGGSDTQYF
TGTGCCAGCACCTTTGGAGCGGGAGGGTCAGATACGCAGTATTTT
>.|TRBV5-1|TRBJ2-1|TRBD2
CASSPLASGSHNEQFF
TGCGCCAGCAGCCCCCTGGCCAGCGGGAGCCACAATGAGCAGTTCTTC
>.|TRBV7-9|TRBJ2-2|.
CASSFGPSVQELFF
TGTGCCAGCAGCTTTGGGCCCTCGGTACAAGAGCTGTTTTTT
>.|TRBV18|TRBJ1-2|.
CASSPPVELNYGYTF
TGTGCCAGCTCACCGCCGGTCGAACTTAACTATGGCTACACCTTC
>.|TRBV5-5|TRBJ1-3|.
CASSLYRASSGNTIYF
TGTGCCAGCAGCTTGTACAGGGCAAGCTCTGGAAACACCATATATTTT
>.|TRBV5-6|TRBJ1-3|.
CASSGQGQNTIYF
TGTGCCAGCAGCGGGCAGGGGCAAAACACCATATATTTT
>.|TRBV18|TRBJ1-2|.
CASSPLPGHGRGGYTF
TGTGCCAGCTCACCCCTACCCGGACACGGGCGGGGAGGCTACACCTTC
>.|TRBV29-1|TRBJ2-7|TRBD1
CSVESRSGTGVSEQYF
TGCAGCGTTGAATCTCGTTCCGGGACAGGGGTAAGCGAGCAGTACTTC
>.|TRBV19|TRBJ2-5|.
CASSDSLGAQETQYF
TGTGCCAGTAGTGACAGTCTCGGGGCACAAGAGACCCAGTACTTC
>.|TRBV28|TRBJ2-7|TRBD1
CASSFLGTGDYEQYF
TGTGCCAGCAGTTTCCTTGGGACAGGGGACTACGAGCAGTACTTC
>.|TRBV5-1|TRBJ1-3|.
CASSRESGNTIYF
TGCGCCAGCAGCCGGGAATCGGGAAACACCATATATTTT
>.|TRBV10-3|TRBJ1-1|.
CAISEQGFEAFF
TGTGCCATCAGTGAGCAGGGGTTTGAAGCTTTCTTT
>.|TRBV6-5|TRBJ1-2|.
CASSLDTGYGYTF
TGTGCCAGCAGCTTAGACACGGGCTATGGCTACACCTTC
>.|TRBV10-3|TRBJ2-2|.
CAISVLEVTGELFF
TGTGCCATCAGTGTTCTGGAGGTTACCGGGGAGCTGTTTTTT
>.|TRBV7-9|TRBJ2-1|TRBD2
CASSPALLAGVDEQFF
TGTGCCAGCAGCCCCGCTTTGTTAGCGGGAGTGGATGAGCAGTTCTTC
>.|TRBV29-1|TRBJ2-5|.
CSVERGLGETQYF
TGCAGCGTTGAAAGGGGCTTAGGAGAGACCCAGTACTTC
>few|TRBV9|TRBJ2-3|.
CASSVVGAGEPDTQYF
TGTGCCAGCAGCGTAGTTGGGGCAGGGGAACCAGATACGCAGTATTTT